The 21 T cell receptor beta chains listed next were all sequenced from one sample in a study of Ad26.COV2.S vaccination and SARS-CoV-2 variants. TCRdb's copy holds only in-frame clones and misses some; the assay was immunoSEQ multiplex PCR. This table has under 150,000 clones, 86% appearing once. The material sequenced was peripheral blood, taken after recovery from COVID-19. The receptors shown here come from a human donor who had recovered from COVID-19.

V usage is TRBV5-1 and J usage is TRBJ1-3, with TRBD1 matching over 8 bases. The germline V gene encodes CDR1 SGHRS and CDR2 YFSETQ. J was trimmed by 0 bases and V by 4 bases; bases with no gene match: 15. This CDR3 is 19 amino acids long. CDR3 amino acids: CASSPRPEDRGFSGNTIYF. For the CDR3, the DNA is TGCGCCAGCAGCCCTAGACCAGAAGACAGGGGCTTCTCTGGAAACACCATATATTTT.

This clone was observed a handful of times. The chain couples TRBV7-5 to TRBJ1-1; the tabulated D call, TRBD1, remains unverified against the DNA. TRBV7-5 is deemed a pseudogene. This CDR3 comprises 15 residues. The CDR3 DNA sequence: TGTGCCAGAAGCACGGACAGTACGGGGAACACTGAAGCTTTCTTT. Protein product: CARSTDSTGNTEAFF.

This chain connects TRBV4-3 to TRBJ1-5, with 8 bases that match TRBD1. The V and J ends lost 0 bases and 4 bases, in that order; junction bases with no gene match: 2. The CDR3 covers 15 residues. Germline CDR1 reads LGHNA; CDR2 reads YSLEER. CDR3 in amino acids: CASSQDRTGNQPQHF. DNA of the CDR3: TGCGCCAGCAGCCAAGATCGGACAGGGAATCAGCCCCAGCATTTT.

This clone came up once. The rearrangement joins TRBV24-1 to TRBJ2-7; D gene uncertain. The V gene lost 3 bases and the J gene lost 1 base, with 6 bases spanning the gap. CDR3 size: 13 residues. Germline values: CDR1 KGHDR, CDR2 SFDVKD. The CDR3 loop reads CATSDQTSYEQYF. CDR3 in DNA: TGTGCCACCAGTGATCAAACGTCCTACGAGCAGTACTTC.

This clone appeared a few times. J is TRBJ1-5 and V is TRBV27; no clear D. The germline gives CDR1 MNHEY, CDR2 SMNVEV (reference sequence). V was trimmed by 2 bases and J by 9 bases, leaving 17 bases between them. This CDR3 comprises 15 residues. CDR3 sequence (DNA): TGTGCCAGCAGTTTAAGGCCGGAGGCTAACGGGCCCCAGCATTTT. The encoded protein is CASSLRPEANGPQHF.

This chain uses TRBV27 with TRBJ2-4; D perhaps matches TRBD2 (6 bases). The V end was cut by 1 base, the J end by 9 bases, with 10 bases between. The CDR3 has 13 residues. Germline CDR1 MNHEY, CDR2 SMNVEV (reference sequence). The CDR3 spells CASSLLGGGIQYF. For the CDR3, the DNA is TGTGCCAGCAGTTTATTGGGGGGAGGCATTCAGTACTTC.

The CDR3 DNA reads as TGCGCCAGCAGGATAAATCAGCCCCAGCATTTT. This gives the protein CASRINQPQHF. The chain recombines TRBV10-2 with TRBJ1-5; D is unresolved. CDR3 size: 11 residues. The germline V and J ends were trimmed by 6 bases and 4 bases, with 4 bases remaining between them. The germline V gene encodes CDR1 WSHSY and CDR2 SAAADI.

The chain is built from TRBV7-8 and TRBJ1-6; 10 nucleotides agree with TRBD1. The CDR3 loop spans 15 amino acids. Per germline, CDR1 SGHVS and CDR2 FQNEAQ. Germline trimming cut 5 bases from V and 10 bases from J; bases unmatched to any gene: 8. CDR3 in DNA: TGTGCCAGCAGCCTGTCCGGGACAGGGGACTCACCCCTCCACTTT. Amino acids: CASSLSGTGDSPLHF.

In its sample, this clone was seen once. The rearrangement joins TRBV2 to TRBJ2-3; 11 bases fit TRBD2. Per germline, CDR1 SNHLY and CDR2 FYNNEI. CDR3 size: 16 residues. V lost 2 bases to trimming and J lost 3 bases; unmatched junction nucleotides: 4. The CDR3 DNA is TGTGCCAGCAGTGAAATGACTAGCGGGGTAACAGATACGCAGTATTTT. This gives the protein CASSEMTSGVTDTQYF.

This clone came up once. CDR3 in DNA: TGTGCCAGCAGTTCGGGACAGGGAAGCAATGAGCAGTTCTTC. Translating gives CASSSGQGSNEQFF. V gene TRBV6-5 combines with J gene TRBJ2-1; 9 bases agree with TRBD1. Germline V lookup: CDR1 MNHEY, CDR2 SVGAGI. V shed 4 bases, J shed 6 bases, and the junction held 4 bases outside the gene matches. CDR3 length: 14 residues.

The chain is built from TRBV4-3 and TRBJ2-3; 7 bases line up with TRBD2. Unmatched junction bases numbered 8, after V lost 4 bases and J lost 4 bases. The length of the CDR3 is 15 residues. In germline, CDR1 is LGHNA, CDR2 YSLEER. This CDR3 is CASSLRLALADTQYF. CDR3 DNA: TGCGCCAGCAGCCTCAGACTAGCTCTCGCAGATACGCAGTATTTT.

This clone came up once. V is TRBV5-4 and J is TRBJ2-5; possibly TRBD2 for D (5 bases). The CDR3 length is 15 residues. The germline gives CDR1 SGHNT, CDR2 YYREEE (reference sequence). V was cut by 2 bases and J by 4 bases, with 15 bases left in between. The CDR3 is CASSLGGFAGETQYF. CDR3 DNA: TGTGCCAGCAGCTTAGGTGGATTTGCGGGAGAGACCCAGTACTTC.

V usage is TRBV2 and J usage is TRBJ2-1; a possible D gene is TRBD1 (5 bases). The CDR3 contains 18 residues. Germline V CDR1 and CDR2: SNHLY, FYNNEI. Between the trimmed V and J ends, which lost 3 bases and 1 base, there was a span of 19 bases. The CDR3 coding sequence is TGTGCCAGCAGTGATAGGACAAGCCCACGGAGATCCTACAATGAGCAGTTCTTC. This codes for CASSDRTSPRRSYNEQFF.

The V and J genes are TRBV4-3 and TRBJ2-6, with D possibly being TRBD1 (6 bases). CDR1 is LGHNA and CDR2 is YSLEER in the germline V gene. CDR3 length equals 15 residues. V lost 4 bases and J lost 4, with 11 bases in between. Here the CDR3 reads CASSPRTAGANVLTF. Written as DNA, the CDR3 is TGCGCCAGCAGCCCCAGGACAGCCGGGGCCAACGTCCTGACTTTC.

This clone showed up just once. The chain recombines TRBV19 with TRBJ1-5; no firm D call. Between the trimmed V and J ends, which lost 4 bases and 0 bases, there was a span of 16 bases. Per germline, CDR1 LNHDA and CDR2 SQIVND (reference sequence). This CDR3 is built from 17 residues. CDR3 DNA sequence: TGTGCCAGTAGTAACCCTCAGGCCGGGAGTAGCAATCAGCCCCAGCATTTT. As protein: CASSNPQAGSSNQPQHF.

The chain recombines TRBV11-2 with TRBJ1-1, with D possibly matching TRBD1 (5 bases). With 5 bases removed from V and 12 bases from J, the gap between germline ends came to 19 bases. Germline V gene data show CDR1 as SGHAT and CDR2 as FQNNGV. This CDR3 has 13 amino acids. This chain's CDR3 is CASSPSGTLRPFF. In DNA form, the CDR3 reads TGTGCCAGCAGCCCCTCCGGGACGCTGAGGCCTTTCTTT.

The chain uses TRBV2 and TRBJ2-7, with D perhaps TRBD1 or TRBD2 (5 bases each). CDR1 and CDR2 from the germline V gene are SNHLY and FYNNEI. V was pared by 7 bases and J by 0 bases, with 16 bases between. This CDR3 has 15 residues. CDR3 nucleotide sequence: TGTGCCAGCAAGGGGACGGAGGTGATCTCCTACGAGCAGTACTTC. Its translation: CASKGTEVISYEQYF.

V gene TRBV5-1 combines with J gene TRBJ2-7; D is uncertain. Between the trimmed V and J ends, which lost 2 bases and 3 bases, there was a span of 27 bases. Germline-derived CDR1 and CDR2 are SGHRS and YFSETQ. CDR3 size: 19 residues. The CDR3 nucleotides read TGCGCCAGCAGCTTAAGACCCAGGTCTACTCACCGTACACTCTACGAGCAGTACTTC. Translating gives CASSLRPRSTHRTLYEQYF.

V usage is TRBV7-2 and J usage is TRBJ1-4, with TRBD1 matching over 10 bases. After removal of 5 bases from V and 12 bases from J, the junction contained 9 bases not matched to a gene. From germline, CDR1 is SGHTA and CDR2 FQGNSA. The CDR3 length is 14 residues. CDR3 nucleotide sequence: TGTGCCAGCAGCGAGACAGGGGGCATCCGGGAACTGTTTTTT. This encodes CASSETGGIRELFF.

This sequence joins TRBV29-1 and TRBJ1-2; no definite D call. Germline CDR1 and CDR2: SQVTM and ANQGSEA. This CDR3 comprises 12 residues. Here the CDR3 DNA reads TGCAGTGTCCCGGTCGAGGGAAATGGCTACACCTTC. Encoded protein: CSVPVEGNGYTF.

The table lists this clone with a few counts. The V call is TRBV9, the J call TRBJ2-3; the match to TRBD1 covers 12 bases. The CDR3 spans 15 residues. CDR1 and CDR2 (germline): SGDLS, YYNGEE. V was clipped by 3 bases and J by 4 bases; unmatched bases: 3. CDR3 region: CASSAGDRGPDTQYF. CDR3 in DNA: TGTGCCAGCAGCGCTGGGGACAGGGGGCCAGATACGCAGTATTTT.